The present entry profiles one T cell receptor (beta chain) with its context. Deletions cut 0 bases from V and 2 bases from J, with 9 bases between. The length of the CDR3 is 15 residues. Germline V gene lookup returns CDR1 SGDLS and CDR2 YYNGEE. The data are from a study of CD8 T cells in Susac syndrome. Study-wide background: Patients with Susac syndrome who were sequenced included more than five with active disease and roughly 8 in remission.

When the RNA was reverse transcribed, random hexamers were used with an input of about 0.5 to 1 ug. TCRdb re-called the immunoSEQ multiplex PCR reads with MiXCR, one entry per CDR3 protein. The sample lists approximately 190,000 distinct CDR3 sequences, roughly 94% occurring once. Sequencing input: CD8+ T cells from PBMCs. The receptor was derived from a human donor with Susac syndrome. The chain employs TRBV9 and TRBJ1-5; D gene ambiguous. The CDR3 sequence: CASSVEGQGNQPQHF. CDR3 sequence (DNA): TGTGCCAGCAGCGTAGAAGGGCAGGGCAATCAGCCCCAGCATTTT.